The 24 T cell receptor beta chains reported below all come from one sample, sequenced in a study of blood T cell repertoires in COVID-19. This table comes from immunoSEQ multiplex PCR, and its TCRdb copy is limited to in-frame clones, with some not included. The sample shows about 280,000 clones, roughly nine tenths of them seen only once. The sequenced sample consisted of peripheral blood. The source is a woman in her 30s with COVID-19, enrolled during active disease.

V is TRBV4-1 and J is TRBJ2-7; 9 bases match TRBD1. The germline CDR1 and CDR2 sequences are MGHRA and YSYEKL. Germline trimming cut 1 base from V and 6 bases from J; bases unmatched to any gene: 7. CDR3 length: 15 residues. The CDR3 loop is CASSQVPDRGGEQYF. In DNA form, the CDR3 reads TGCGCCAGCAGCCAAGTTCCTGACAGGGGGGGCGAGCAGTACTTC.

This clone is a singleton in its sample. The V gene is TRBV10-3, the J gene TRBJ2-1, with TRBD2 identical over 9 bases. The J segment lost 5 bases and the V segment lost 7 bases, leaving 15 bases of the junction unmatched. The CDR3 totals 17 residues. The germline gives CDR1 ENHRY, CDR2 SYGVKD. The CDR3 DNA is TGTGCCATCAAGGCTAGCGGGGTAGGAGTCGGGGACAATGAGCAGTTCTTC. Translating it yields CAIKASGVGVGDNEQFF.

The chain combines TRBV24-1 with TRBJ1-2; D perhaps matches TRBD1 (5 bases). V was cut by 7 bases and J by 1 base, with 15 bases left in between. The germline V gene encodes CDR1 KGHDR and CDR2 SFDVKD. The CDR3 loop spans 15 amino acids. The CDR3 spells CATSPQGEDNYGYTF. The CDR3 DNA is TGTGCCACCAGCCCCCAGGGTGAGGATAACTATGGCTACACCTTC.

The chain couples TRBV27 to TRBJ1-1; 7 nucleotides match TRBD1. The CDR3 is 13 amino acids. The germline V gene encodes CDR1 MNHEY and CDR2 SMNVEV (reference sequence). The V segment lost 5 bases and the J segment 4 bases; nucleotides outside the gene matches: 4. The CDR3 region is CASSPRGITEAFF. In DNA, the CDR3 is TGTGCCAGCAGTCCCAGGGGGATCACTGAAGCTTTCTTT.

As DNA, the CDR3 is TGTGCCAGCAGTCAACAAACAGGGGGCTCCTACGAGCAGTACTTC. Protein sequence: CASSQQTGGSYEQYF. The rearrangement uses TRBV27 and TRBJ2-7, with TRBD1 matching over 8 bases. The germline V gene encodes CDR1 MNHEY and CDR2 SMNVEV (reference sequence). This CDR3 spans 15 amino acids. V lost 5 bases, J lost 0 bases, and 6 bases stayed unmatched.

The chain has TRBV5-1 and TRBJ2-3, with TRBD2 matching over 13 bases. The germline CDR1 and CDR2 sequences are SGHRS and YFSETQ. V gave up 7 bases and J gave up 4 bases; unmatched junction bases: 6. The length of the CDR3 is 15 residues. CDR3 bases: TGCGCCAGCCATGGACTAGCGGGGGCCGCAGATACGCAGTATTTT. Translating gives CASHGLAGAADTQYF.

V and J are TRBV4-1 and TRBJ2-3, with 15 bases lining up with TRBD2. Trimming at V came to 4 bases and at J to 5 bases, leaving 7 bases not matched to a gene. In germline, CDR1 is MGHRA, CDR2 YSYEKL. The CDR3 runs 17 residues. CDR3: CASSRGLAGGVEDTQYF. In DNA, the CDR3 is TGCGCCAGCAGCCGAGGACTAGCGGGGGGGGTTGAAGATACGCAGTATTTT.

The DNA of the CDR3 is TGTGCCAGCAGCTTATGGACAGGGAGACCCTACGAGCAGTACTTC. Translated: CASSLWTGRPYEQYF. The chain carries TRBV13 and TRBJ2-7; TRBD1 agrees at 8 bases. With 2 bases clipped from V and 2 bases from J, the junction kept 5 bases outside the gene matches. The CDR3 sequence is 15 residues long. From germline, CDR1 is PRHDT and CDR2 FYEKMQ (reference sequence).

This clone was detected only a few times. The rearrangement uses TRBV6-5 and TRBJ2-1; D is undetermined. Trimming cost V 0 bases and J 6 bases, with 12 bases left between them. The CDR3 is made up of 15 amino acids. The germline gives CDR1 MNHEY, CDR2 SVGAGI. In DNA form, the CDR3 reads TGTGCCAGCAGTTACTCGACAAGCCAGCCCAATGAGCAGTTCTTC. Its translation: CASSYSTSQPNEQFF.

Only one count was recorded for this clone. This chain connects TRBV19 to TRBJ1-1; 9 bases fit TRBD1. The V gene end was trimmed by 8 bases and the J gene end by 0 bases; junction bases not matched to a gene: 4. The CDR3 is 14 residues long. The germline gives CDR1 LNHDA, CDR2 SQIVND (reference sequence). The CDR3 sequence: CASGGQGLNTEAFF. Here the CDR3 DNA reads TGTGCCAGTGGAGGACAGGGGTTGAACACTGAAGCTTTCTTT. Variable domain in full (rest from reference TRBV19 and TRBJ1-1): DGGITQSPKYLFRKEGQNVTLSCEQNLNHDAMYWYRQDPGQGLRLIYYSQIVNDFQKGDIAEGYSVSREKKESFPLTVTSAQKNPTAFYLCASGGQGLNTEAFFGQGTRLTVV.

This rearrangement joins TRBV6-5 to TRBJ2-7; 15 positions match TRBD2. The CDR3 runs to 14 residues. Germline CDR1 reads MNHEY; CDR2 reads SVGAGI. The V gene end was trimmed by 7 bases and the J gene end by 6 bases; junction bases not matched to a gene: 4. For the CDR3, the DNA is TGTGCCAGCACAGGACTAGCGGGGGGGCCCGAGCAGTACTTC. This codes for CASTGLAGGPEQYF.

This clone was seen only once. The chain recombines TRBV4-2 with TRBJ1-2, with D perhaps TRBD1 (5 bases). The V gene lost 1 base and the J gene lost 5 bases, with 20 bases spanning the gap. From germline, CDR1 is LGHNA and CDR2 YNFKEQ. This CDR3 has 17 amino acids. The DNA of the CDR3 is TGTGCCAGCAGCCAAGGGCGGGGCGGGGGTACGAGTTATGGCTACACCTTC. Residues: CASSQGRGGGTSYGYTF.

This clone is a singleton in its sample. The chain recombines TRBV11-3 with TRBJ2-7, with 7 bases that match TRBD1. This CDR3 spans 15 amino acids. CDR1 is SGHNT, CDR2 YENEEA, per germline. The V segment lost 2 bases and the J segment 2 bases; nucleotides outside the gene matches: 6. The CDR3 here is CASSLRYRGPYEQYF. Here the CDR3 DNA reads TGTGCCAGCAGCTTAAGATACAGGGGCCCCTACGAGCAGTACTTC.

The J gene is TRBJ2-3, the V gene TRBV19, with a tentative D call TRBD1 (5 bases). V was pared by 1 base and J by 14 bases, with 16 bases between. Per the germline V gene, CDR1 is LNHDA and CDR2 is SQIVND (reference sequence). The CDR3 is 13 residues long. CDR3 amino acids: CASSIGPQGKRYF. The CDR3 DNA is TGTGCCAGTAGTATAGGGCCCCAGGGAAAAAGGTATTTT.

This chain connects TRBV21-1 to TRBJ1-2; TRBD1 was called by the table and not checked on the DNA. TRBV21-1 is a pseudogene locus. CDR3 size: 13 residues. The CDR3 bases are TGTGCCAGCAGCGGGACATCGGAGGCTGGCTACACCTTC. It specifies CASSGTSEAGYTF.

This sequence joins TRBV28 and TRBJ2-7, with 11 bases lining up with TRBD2. The germline CDR1 and CDR2 sequences are MDHEN and SYDVKM. The length of the CDR3 is 17 residues. With V trimmed by 4 bases and J by 2 bases, 10 bases remained unmatched. This chain's CDR3 is CASSSPTGLADPYEQYF. CDR3 nucleotides: TGTGCCAGCAGTTCCCCCACGGGACTAGCGGACCCCTACGAGCAGTACTTC.

CDR3 DNA: TGTGCCAGCAGAGCAGGGGGCGGCAAGTACTTC. Residues: CASRAGGGKYF. This chain links TRBV12-3 or TRBV12-4 with TRBJ2-7, with 8 bases that match TRBD1. The CDR3 runs to 11 residues. With 6 bases clipped from V and 11 bases from J, the junction kept 6 bases outside the gene matches.

This clone was observed once. The chain uses TRBV4-1 and TRBJ2-2; D may be TRBD1 (6 bases). This CDR3 is built from 16 residues. V was pared by 4 bases and J by 5 bases, with 17 bases between. Germline CDR1 is MGHRA and CDR2 is YSYEKL. CDR3 bases: TGCGCCAGCAGCCGAGGGACATCCCTTCGGACCGGGGAGCTGTTTTTT. Translation gives CASSRGTSLRTGELFF.

V is TRBV7-9 and J is TRBJ2-7; perhaps TRBD2 as D (5 bases). V was cut by 5 bases and J by 2 bases, with 10 bases left in between. CDR1 SEHNR and CDR2 FQNEAQ come from the germline V gene (reference sequence). The CDR3 loop spans 13 amino acids. This CDR3 is CASSRTGTYEQYF. The CDR3, as DNA: TGTGCCAGCAGCCGGACGGGGACCTACGAGCAGTACTTC.

About this clone itself: The sample holds other DNA sequences that translate to the same CDR3. This chain joins TRBV19 and TRBJ1-1; 10 positions agree with TRBD1. In germline, CDR1 is LNHDA, CDR2 SQIVND (reference sequence). The length of the CDR3 is 13 residues. V trimming: 5 bases; J trimming: 5 bases; junction bases outside the gene matches: 2. The CDR3 DNA sequence: TGTGCCAGTAGTGGACAGGGGGGGACTGAAGCTTTCTTT. This encodes CASSGQGGTEAFF.

The chain joins TRBV2 to TRBJ1-1; D might be TRBD1 (6 bases). The germline V and J ends were trimmed by 6 bases and 11 bases, with 19 bases remaining between them. Per the germline V gene, CDR1 is SNHLY and CDR2 is FYNNEI. The CDR3 extends over 13 amino acids. CDR3: CASRPIEGVEAFF. The DNA of the CDR3 is TGTGCCAGCAGGCCGATAGAGGGGGTCGAGGCTTTCTTT.

The chain carries TRBV25-1 and TRBJ2-1; TRBD2 matches 9 bases. Germline V gene lookup returns CDR1 MGHDK and CDR2 SYGVNS. This CDR3 has 17 amino acids. V was clipped by 3 bases and J by 3 bases; unmatched bases: 9. CDR3 DNA sequence: TGTGCCAGCAGTGACACTTCGGCGGGGGGGATCTACAATGAGCAGTTCTTC. It codes for CASSDTSAGGIYNEQFF.

The chain employs TRBV5-1 and TRBJ2-3, with 9 bases that match TRBD2. The length of the CDR3 is 16 residues. Germline-derived CDR1 and CDR2 are SGHRS and YFSETQ. V lost 6 bases to trimming and J lost 5 bases; unmatched junction nucleotides: 13. DNA for the CDR3: TGCGCCAGCACCCTTTTCGTAGCGGGGGCGGGAGATACGCAGTATTTT. Translated: CASTLFVAGAGDTQYF.

This clone was recorded once. The J gene is TRBJ2-3, the V gene TRBV5-4, with TRBD2 as a possible D gene (6 bases). Germline V gene sequence: CDR1 SGHNT, CDR2 YYREEE (reference sequence). The CDR3 contains 16 residues. Trimming cost V 0 bases and J 2 bases, with 13 bases left between them. The CDR3 sequence: CASSLGAGSPTDTQYF. CDR3 nucleotides: TGTGCCAGCAGCTTGGGGGCGGGGAGCCCCACAGATACGCAGTATTTT.